Listed below are T cell receptor beta chains from one sample, sequenced in a study of blood T cell repertoires in COVID-19. The table came from immunoSEQ multiplex PCR; TCRdb's copy has only in-frame clones and leaves some out. The sample has 300,000 or so clones, roughly nine tenths seen once. Sequences were obtained from PBMCs or T cells enriched from blood (not recorded which). Source of these receptors: a woman in her thirties who had recovered from COVID-19. Both conserved end residues are part of each CDR3. The D gene is left open where the match is weak. Clone size appears in some rows only: once, few, many, or a class for an expanded clone.

size,V,D,J,CDR3,DNA
-,TRBV9,-,TRBJ1-2,CASMGRGVDGYTF,TGTGCCAGCATGGGCAGGGGAGTTGATGGCTACACCTTC
-,TRBV9,TRBD2,TRBJ2-1,CASSQLSGGAYNEQFF,TGTGCCAGCAGCCAGCTAAGCGGGGGGGCTTACAATGAGCAGTTCTTC
-,TRBV7-8,-,TRBJ2-1,CASSQGPNNEQFF,TGTGCCAGCAGCCAGGGGCCCAACAATGAGCAGTTCTTC
-,TRBV6-2/TRBV6-3,-,TRBJ1-2,CASSTPALYGYTF,TGTGCCAGCAGTACACCCGCCCTCTATGGCTACACCTTC
-,TRBV5-4,TRBD1,TRBJ2-7,CASSKTAGTGGSGGLYEQYF,TGTGCCAGCAGCAAAACCGCCGGGACAGGGGGCTCGGGGGGGCTCTACGAGCAGTACTTC
few,TRBV9,TRBD1,TRBJ1-2,CASSVERGQGLTGYTF,TGTGCCAGCAGCGTAGAAAGGGGACAGGGGCTAACTGGCTACACCTTC
-,TRBV19,-,TRBJ1-4,CASSSVSATNEKLFF,TGTGCCAGTAGCTCCGTCAGTGCAACTAATGAAAAACTGTTTTTT
once,TRBV6-5,-,TRBJ2-7,CASSTVYEQYF,TGTGCCAGCAGCACAGTCTACGAGCAGTACTTC
-,TRBV19,TRBD1,TRBJ1-5,CASSIRGQGETNSNQPQHF,TGTGCCAGTAGTATAAGGGGGCAGGGGGAGACGAATAGCAATCAGCCCCAGCATTTT
many,TRBV3-1/TRBV3-2,-,TRBJ2-1,CASSQRGTYSYNEQFF,TGTGCCAGCAGCCAAAGGGGAACCTACTCCTACAATGAGCAGTTCTTC
-,TRBV7-4,TRBD1,TRBJ1-1,CASSPRDRGMNTEAFF,TGTGCCAGCAGCCCCCGGGACAGGGGTATGAACACTGAAGCTTTCTTT
-,TRBV2,TRBD1,TRBJ1-2,CASGGPGTGVYGYTF,TGTGCCAGCGGGGGACCCGGGACAGGGGTCTATGGCTACACCTTC
-,TRBV5-1,-,TRBJ1-1,CASSHGEPGTEAFF,TGCGCCAGCAGCCACGGGGAACCGGGCACTGAAGCTTTCTTT
-,TRBV30,TRBD2,TRBJ2-5,CAWSEGALAGKETQYF,TGTGCCTGGAGTGAAGGGGCCCTAGCGGGTAAAGAGACCCAGTACTTC
-,TRBV18,TRBD1,TRBJ2-5,CASSQDRGPQYF,TGTGCCAGCTCCCAGGACAGGGGCCCGCAGTACTTC
-,TRBV19,-,TRBJ1-1,CASSISVGRGTEAFF,TGTGCCAGTAGTATTTCGGTGGGGCGGGGCACTGAAGCTTTCTTT
-,TRBV15,TRBD2,TRBJ2-3,CATSRDPRGGTDTQYF,TGTGCCACCAGCAGAGATCCCCGGGGGGGCACAGATACGCAGTATTTT
-,TRBV29-1,TRBD1,TRBJ1-2,CSVEGQGAGGYTF,TGCAGCGTTGAAGGGCAGGGGGCGGGAGGCTACACCTTC
-,TRBV5-4,-,TRBJ2-2,CASSFTGGRAGELFF,TGTGCCAGCAGCTTCACGGGGGGCCGGGCCGGGGAGCTGTTTTTT
-,TRBV5-1,-,TRBJ2-5,CASSWGLLGETQYF,TGCGCCAGCAGCTGGGGACTTCTTGGAGAGACCCAGTACTTC
few,TRBV7-9,TRBD1,TRBJ1-6,CASSLDGQGRNSPLHF,TGTGCCAGCAGTTTAGACGGACAGGGAAGAAATTCACCCCTCCACTTT
-,TRBV2,-,TRBJ2-1,CAIPWENNEQFF,TGTGCCATCCCTTGGGAGAACAATGAGCAGTTCTTC
-,TRBV30,TRBD1,TRBJ1-2,CAWSAGTGGSGYTF,TGTGCCTGGAGTGCCGGGACAGGGGGCTCTGGCTACACCTTC
-,TRBV9,TRBD1,TRBJ1-5,CASSVGTGVQPQHF,TGTGCCAGCAGCGTAGGGACAGGGGTTCAGCCCCAGCATTTT
-,TRBV9,-,TRBJ2-7,CASSVGQANEQYF,TGTGCCAGCAGCGTGGGGCAGGCCAACGAGCAGTACTTC
-,TRBV5-8,-,TRBJ2-7,CASSLSFNEQYF,TGTGCCAGCAGCCTGTCGTTTAACGAGCAGTACTTC
-,TRBV12-3/TRBV12-4,-,TRBJ1-1,CASSLNGGTEAFF,TGTGCCAGCAGTTTAAACGGGGGGACTGAAGCTTTCTTT
-,TRBV5-1,TRBD1,TRBJ1-1,CASSKGTGPGAPEAFF,TGCGCCAGCAGCAAAGGGACAGGCCCCGGGGCTCCTGAAGCTTTCTTT
-,TRBV7-6,-,TRBJ2-2,CASSLATDTGELFF,TGTGCCAGCAGCTTAGCGACAGACACCGGGGAGCTGTTTTTT
-,TRBV5-4,TRBD1,TRBJ1-3,CASSLVGQGLDF,TGTGCCAGCAGCTTGGTGGGACAGGGACTGGATTTT
-,TRBV13,TRBD2,TRBJ2-1,CASSTLAGGNNEQFF,TGTGCCAGCAGCACTCTAGCGGGGGGGAATAATGAGCAGTTCTTC
-,TRBV14,-,TRBJ2-2,CASSQYRSGELFF,TGTGCCAGCAGCCAATACCGGAGCGGGGAGCTGTTTTTT
-,TRBV2,-,TRBJ2-7,CASSPRLVYEQYF,TGTGCCAGCAGCCCGAGACTCGTGTACGAGCAGTACTTC
-,TRBV19,-,TRBJ1-5,CASSIETQRQPQHF,TGTGCCAGTAGTATAGAGACTCAGAGGCAGCCCCAGCATTTT
-,TRBV10-3,-,TRBJ1-2,CAISEDSNYGYTF,TGTGCCATCAGTGAAGACTCTAACTATGGCTACACCTTC
-,TRBV7-9,-,TRBJ1-1,CASLGQAKNTEAFF,TGTGCCAGCCTGGGGCAGGCGAAGAACACTGAAGCTTTCTTT
-,TRBV6-1,-,TRBJ1-1,CASRVETETSEAFF,TGTGCCAGCAGGGTAGAGACGGAGACCTCTGAAGCTTTCTTT
-,TRBV4-1,-,TRBJ1-3,CASSQVPGSGNTIYF,TGCGCCAGCAGCCAAGTTCCAGGGTCTGGAAACACCATATATTTT
-,TRBV6-1,-,TRBJ1-2,CASSEDRADYGYTF,TGTGCCAGCAGTGAAGACAGGGCCGACTATGGCTACACCTTC
-,TRBV7-2,TRBD2,TRBJ2-5,CASRRTSGGGVSQYF,TGTGCCAGCAGGAGGACTAGCGGGGGCGGGGTGTCCCAGTACTTC
few,TRBV29-1,-,TRBJ1-2,CSIYGSGEDYGYTF,TGCAGCATATATGGGTCAGGGGAAGACTATGGCTACACCTTC
-,TRBV19,TRBD1,TRBJ1-1,CASSNRGAEAFF,TGTGCCAGTAGTAACAGGGGCGCTGAAGCTTTCTTT
-,TRBV7-2,TRBD2,TRBJ2-5,CASSLGVLAGQETQYF,TGTGCCAGCAGCTTAGGGGTCCTAGCGGGGCAAGAGACCCAGTACTTC
many,TRBV9,TRBD2,TRBJ2-1,CASSVGGRGGGNEQFF,TGTGCCAGCAGCGTCGGGGGTCGCGGGGGAGGCAATGAGCAGTTCTTC
-,TRBV19,TRBD2,TRBJ2-3,CASRPGLAGGLSTDTQYF,TGTGCCAGTAGGCCGGGACTAGCGGGGGGGCTTAGCACAGATACGCAGTATTTT
-,TRBV15,TRBD2,TRBJ2-1,CATSSRTRGVINEQFF,TGTGCCACCAGCTCCCGGACTAGGGGCGTCATCAATGAGCAGTTCTTC
-,TRBV19,TRBD1,TRBJ1-5,CASTLGTALRSNQPQHF,TGTGCCAGTACCCTCGGGACAGCCTTGAGGAGCAATCAGCCCCAGCATTTT
few,TRBV5-5,TRBD1,TRBJ1-5,CASSLGQGASQPQHF,TGTGCCAGCAGCTTGGGGCAGGGGGCTTCTCAGCCCCAGCATTTT
-,TRBV5-1,TRBD1,TRBJ2-1,CASTTGGSYNEQFF,TGCGCCAGTACCACAGGGGGTTCCTACAATGAGCAGTTCTTC